The rows below give T cell receptor beta chains drawn from one sample of a study of response to subunit inactivated influenza vaccine. TCRdb reprocessed the RT-PCR reads via MiXCR and lists one record per CDR3 protein. The table lists just over 300,000 distinct CDR3 sequences, just over 20% of them singletons. The sequencing used PBMCs from blood, collected around 22 months after vaccination. The receptors here all came from a man in his fifties or sixties who received an inactivated influenza vaccine. Both conserved end residues are part of each CDR3. D genes are given only for firm matches. Not every row has a clone size; where given, it reads once, few, many or a size class.

D gene	CDR3 length	J gene	clone size	V gene	CDR3 DNA	CDR3 protein
TRBD1	15	TRBJ1-5	few	TRBV12-3/TRBV12-4	TGTGCCAGCAGCCCGTCGGGACAGCGCAATCAGCCCCAGCATTTT	CASSPSGQRNQPQHF
TRBD2	16	TRBJ2-7	once	TRBV5-1	TGCGCCAGCAGTAGCACGACTAGCGGGAGTTCCAACGAGCAGTACTTC	CASSSTTSGSSNEQYF
-	13	TRBJ1-6	few	TRBV28	TGTGCCAGCAGTCTGACGCAGGCTTCACCCCTCCACTTT	CASSLTQASPLHF
TRBD2	14	TRBJ2-3	many	TRBV7-8	TGTGCCAGCAGCCCGAGCGGGGTTGGAGATACGCAGTATTTT	CASSPSGVGDTQYF
-	17	TRBJ2-4	once	TRBV7-8	TGTGCCAGCAGCTTAGCCGGGCCCGGACTAGCCAAAAACATTCAGTACTTC	CASSLAGPGLAKNIQYF
-	15	TRBJ1-5	-	TRBV20-1	TGCAGTGCTAGTCGTGGGGGCGCGAGCAATCAGCCCCAGCATTTT	CSASRGGASNQPQHF
TRBD2	16	TRBJ2-3	-	TRBV10-3	TGTGCCATCAGTGACGGACTAGGCAAGGGCACAGATACGCAGTATTTT	CAISDGLGKGTDTQYF
TRBD1	13	TRBJ2-7	-	TRBV11-2	TGTGCCAGCAGCCAAGGACAGGTTTACGAGCAGTACTTC	CASSQGQVYEQYF
-	19	TRBJ2-1	-	TRBV18	TGTGCCAGCTCACCATTCCAGAGACTACAGCCTAGCTCCTACAATGAGCAGTTCTTC	CASSPFQRLQPSSYNEQFF
-	14	TRBJ1-3	many	TRBV12-3/TRBV12-4	TGTGCCAGCAGGTCACAGGGAACTGGAAACACCATATATTTT	CASRSQGTGNTIYF
-	14	TRBJ1-1	few	TRBV9	TGTGCCAGCAGCGTAGTAGGGGGAAACACTGAAGCTTTCTTT	CASSVVGGNTEAFF
TRBD1	15	TRBJ2-7	few	TRBV29-1	TGCAGCGTTGTAACGACAGGGTTTATTTCCTACGAGCAGTACTTC	CSVVTTGFISYEQYF
-	13	TRBJ1-2	-	TRBV18	TGTGCCAGCTCACCTCAAAAAAACTATGGCTACACCTTC	CASSPQKNYGYTF
-	17	TRBJ2-2	-	TRBV6-2/TRBV6-3	TGTGCCAGCAATCCTTATCCGACAGGAGGGAACACCGGGGAGCTGTTTTTT	CASNPYPTGGNTGELFF
TRBD1	16	TRBJ1-4	-	TRBV6-5	TGTGCCAGCAGTTCCCACGACAGGGCAAGTAATGAAAAACTGTTTTTT	CASSSHDRASNEKLFF
TRBD2	15	TRBJ2-5	-	TRBV5-6	TGTGCCAGCAGCTTGTTCCTAGCGGGTCAAGAGACCCAGTACTTC	CASSLFLAGQETQYF
TRBD1	14	TRBJ1-5	many	TRBV12-3/TRBV12-4	TGTGCCAGCAGGACAGGGGGCTCCAATCAGCCCCAGCATTTT	CASRTGGSNQPQHF
-	15	TRBJ1-5	few	TRBV6-2/TRBV6-3	TGTGCCAGCAGTCGTGCCGGCGCCGGGCTCCAGCCCCAGCATTTT	CASSRAGAGLQPQHF
TRBD2	16	TRBJ2-2	few	TRBV7-6	TGTGCCAGCAGCTTACTGGGACTAGCGGGGACCGGGGAGCTGTTTTTT	CASSLLGLAGTGELFF
TRBD2	16	TRBJ2-1	few	TRBV29-1	TGCAGCGGTATAGTTGGACTAGCGGGAGTGGCGTATGAGCAGTTCTTC	CSGIVGLAGVAYEQFF
TRBD2	16	TRBJ2-1	-	TRBV24-1	TGTGCCACCAGTGACCCCGGGACTAGCTTCTACAATGAGCAGTTCTTC	CATSDPGTSFYNEQFF
-	13	TRBJ2-7	few	TRBV29-1	TGCAGCGTTGGGGGCCAATACCCTACTGAGCAGTACTTC	CSVGGQYPTEQYF
TRBD1	14	TRBJ1-1	-	TRBV29-1	TGCAGCGTTGTCTCTACAGGGGGTTGGACTGAAGCTTTCTTT	CSVVSTGGWTEAFF
TRBD2	14	TRBJ2-7	-	TRBV10-3	TGTGCCATCAGTGAGGGACTAGCGAAGTACGAGCAGTACTTC	CAISEGLAKYEQYF
-	15	TRBJ1-5	-	TRBV20-1	TGCAGTGCTTTGGAACCGGGTTATAGCAATCAGCCCCAGCATTTT	CSALEPGYSNQPQHF
TRBD1	15	TRBJ2-7	few	TRBV11-2	TGTGCCAGCAGCCACCGACAGGGGCCCATCCACGAGCAGTACTTC	CASSHRQGPIHEQYF
-	13	TRBJ1-2	many	TRBV12-3/TRBV12-4	TGTGCCAGCAGTTCGACAGCTATCTATGGCTACACCTTC	CASSSTAIYGYTF
-	15	TRBJ1-1	many	TRBV12-5	TGTGCTAGTGGTTTGGACAGGGTCGGTCCCACTGAAGCTTTCTTT	CASGLDRVGPTEAFF
TRBD2	14	TRBJ2-7	-	TRBV6-5	TGTGCCAGCAGTTACTATAGCGGGAATTACGAGCAGTACTTC	CASSYYSGNYEQYF
TRBD1	12	TRBJ1-2	few	TRBV20-1	TGCAGTGCAGCAGACAGGGGATGGGGCTACACCTTC	CSAADRGWGYTF
-	16	TRBJ1-4	-	TRBV4-1	TGCGCCAGCAGCCGACAGCCCGGGACGGCTAATGAAAAACTGTTTTTT	CASSRQPGTANEKLFF
-	17	TRBJ2-6	few	TRBV5-1	TGCGCCAGCAGCTCACGCCGGGCCATATCTGGGGCCAACGTCCTGACTTTC	CASSSRRAISGANVLTF
-	16	TRBJ2-2	few	TRBV24-1	TGTGCCACCAGTGATGGATGGCGAGGGGAGACCGGGGAGCTGTTTTTT	CATSDGWRGETGELFF
TRBD1	15	TRBJ1-6	few	TRBV7-8	TGTGCCAGCAGCTTCATGGGACAGGGCAATTCACCCCTCCACTTT	CASSFMGQGNSPLHF
-	12	TRBJ2-7	-	TRBV3-1	TGTGCCAGCAGCCAAGATAGGACATTGCAGTACTTC	CASSQDRTLQYF
-	14	TRBJ2-1	-	TRBV19	TGTGCCAGTACCCTGGACACCAGAGCGCGAGAGCAGTTCTTC	CASTLDTRAREQFF
-	14	TRBJ1-5	-	TRBV27	TGTGCCAGCAATGGACACGCGACGAATCAGCCCCAGCATTTT	CASNGHATNQPQHF
TRBD2	17	TRBJ2-1	few	TRBV24-1	TGTGCCACCAGTTCGACTAGCGGGACCTCAATTTACAATGAGCAGTTCTTC	CATSSTSGTSIYNEQFF
-	14	TRBJ1-2	-	TRBV18	TGTGCCAGCTCACCTTTCCTCCCAAGGACTGGCTACACCTTC	CASSPFLPRTGYTF
TRBD2	15	TRBJ2-2	few	TRBV20-1	TGCAGTGCTGCGGGACTAGCGGGGAACACCGGGGAGCTGTTTTTT	CSAAGLAGNTGELFF
TRBD1	15	TRBJ1-1	many	TRBV10-3	TGTGCCATCAGCCAAACAGGGGGATCGAACACTGAAGCTTTCTTT	CAISQTGGSNTEAFF
-	16	TRBJ1-1	-	TRBV19	TGTGCCAGTAGTATAGGACAGGCGTCAGGCAACACTGAAGCTTTCTTT	CASSIGQASGNTEAFF
TRBD1	15	TRBJ2-7	-	TRBV7-8	TGTGCCAGCAGCACCCGGACAGGGAATGCCTACGAGCAGTACTTC	CASSTRTGNAYEQYF
TRBD2	16	TRBJ2-1	few	TRBV6-5	TGTGCCAGCAGTTTAGGTGGCGGGGGGGGCTACAATGAGCAGTTCTTC	CASSLGGGGGYNEQFF
TRBD2	14	TRBJ2-2	-	TRBV23-1	TGCGCCAGCAGGCGGGGGATCCACACCGGGGAGCTGTTTTTT	CASRRGIHTGELFF
-	13	TRBJ2-7	-	TRBV7-2	TGTGCCAGCAGCCCACGAACAGGGATCGAGCAGTACTTC	CASSPRTGIEQYF
-	12	TRBJ1-4	few	TRBV28	TGTGCCAGCAGTCCATCTAATGAAAAACTGTTTTTT	CASSPSNEKLFF
-	15	TRBJ2-5	few	TRBV21-1	TGTGCCAGCAGCAAACCTCGGGGCAGACAAGAGACCCAGTACTTC	CASSKPRGRQETQYF
TRBD2	18	TRBJ2-3	-	TRBV5-4	TGTGCCAGCAGCTCTGGGGCTAGCGGGGGAACTAGCACAGATACGCAGTATTTT	CASSSGASGGTSTDTQYF
TRBD1	21	TRBJ1-5	-	TRBV6-2/TRBV6-3	TGTGCCAGCAGTTACTTGTCGGATCGGCTAAAAGACAGGGGGCGCGATCAGCCCCAGCATTTT	CASSYLSDRLKDRGRDQPQHF
-	14	TRBJ2-7	-	TRBV15	TGTGCCACCAGCAGAGTGGGCGGATCCTACGAGCAGTACTTC	CATSRVGGSYEQYF
TRBD1	15	TRBJ1-5	-	TRBV20-1	TGCAGTGCTATACGGGGACAGGGGGTGGATCAGCCCCAGCATTTT	CSAIRGQGVDQPQHF
TRBD1	16	TRBJ2-2	-	TRBV27	TGTGCCAGCAGACCAGACAGGGCATCCGACACCGGGGAGCTGTTTTTT	CASRPDRASDTGELFF